The following is a TCR beta chain sequence with its context. The clone's antigen remains unknown. No base quality information exists; no much larger clone differs at one position. V is reduced by 3 bases and J by 7 bases, leaving a spacing of 19 bases between them. There are 16 amino acids in the CDR3, from cysteine to phenylalanine inclusive. Left in the record is the CDR3 DNA by itself, 48 bases read in frame from the first base. CDR1 and CDR2 were assigned from the germline V gene as KGHDR and SFDVKD. Only healthy Caucasian donors were included. Three pairs of female monozygotic twins, all aged roughly 18 to 30 years, were included in the twin cohort. CD4+ and CD8+ T cell populations were isolated with positive isolation kits from Invitrogen. The data belong to a study of identical twins (dated by TCRdb to 2016 to 2017). With regard to the full study: To test whether fetal clonotypes persist, this study deep-sequenced TCR alpha and beta repertoires from monozygotic twins, from unrelated adults of various ages, and from cord blood. Replicate twin experiments were performed at different times using different library preparation protocols to rule out contamination. The study at large found these results: In monozygotic twins, recombination models systematically underestimated out-of-frame TCR alpha sharing, but the models matched the sharing seen between unrelated individuals. Compared with coincidental sharing between unrelated individuals, out-of-frame TCR alpha sequences shared between twins had an excess of sequences with low generation probability. Fewer insertions were carried by abundant cord blood beta clonotypes, a similar but weaker trend appeared in young adult naive repertoires, and no such trend appeared in memory repertoires. Because the same donors could not be followed over many years, the conclusions depended on cross-sectional statistical analysis. Invariant T cells such as MAIT and iNKT could partly confound zero-insertion analyses, although diverse VJ usage argued against such confounding for most clonotypes. Excess twin sharing in beta out-of-frame sequences was weaker because fewer shared sequences lowered the signal-to-noise ratio.

Preparation of the library involved 5' RACE. The reads were generated on an Illumina HiSeq 2000. Template switching added a universal primer binding site, and the final cDNA carried a unique molecular identifier that allowed TCR cDNA molecules to be counted accurately. First-strand cDNA for TCR alpha and beta chains was synthesized from specific primers in the conserved constant-segment region. To control for contamination, every cDNA library was double barcoded, receiving both a SMART-Mk sample barcode and Illumina barcodes. TruSeq adapter sequences, together with Illumina sample barcodes, were added in two successive PCR steps. TCR alpha and beta cDNA libraries were sequenced on the Illumina HiSeq platform with custom primers. In the paper's pipeline: Unique molecular identifiers were extracted from raw reads with MiGEC, and CDR3 positions were determined with MiXCR. Recombination models were inferred per individual with the repgenHMM and IGoR tools using an EM algorithm. Shared clonotype analysis was performed with the tcR package in R, normalizing sharing by the product of cloneset sizes. To study raw recombination without the effects of thymic and clonal selection, out-of-frame nonproductive sequences were analyzed. TCRdb ran its own pipeline on the public reads, namely fastp trimming at Q25 and MiXCR clone calling, and kept in-frame beta chains. Under each unique CDR3 protein, matching rows form one entry showing the most common genes and DNA. It is TCRdb's table, rather than the study itself, that gives the V and J calls and clone size. Present in this sample are a few hundred thousand distinct CDR3 sequences, around an eighth of which were seen just once. The ten biggest clones cover more than 0.8% of the sample.

This sample also belongs to another study, concerning yellow fever vaccine responses in identical twins. The second investigation adds: According to the authors, the vaccine-induced T cell response in identical twins seemed to be partly convergent and partly specific to each individual. The study precisely tracked vaccine-responding T cell clones in identical twins.

Sequencing was carried out using CD4+ T cells sorted from blood. Recombination linked TRBV24-1 to TRBJ2-3, and possibly TRBD1, on 6 matching bases. This sequence was found in a woman younger than 30 in good health. The bases are TGTGCCACCAGTGATCGACCGGGACACCCACACCATACGCAGTATTTT. It encodes CATSDRPGHPHHTQYF.